The rows below give T cell receptor beta chains drawn from one sample of a study of cytomegalovirus exposure and HLA in healthy donors. Repertoires were generated with immunoSEQ multiplex PCR, while TCRdb's copy carries only in-frame clones and drops some. The repertoire holds around 94,000 clones, with roughly 77% as singletons. Sequencing was performed on PBMCs. Receptors were obtained from a human donor in good health. Each CDR3 is given with its conserved first and last residue. Each record gives: clone size, J gene, CDR3 length, V gene, D gene, CDR3 DNA, CDR3 protein. A D gene is named only where the DNA matches it firmly. Some rows mark clone size as missing; the rest say once, few, many or name a class of expanded clone.

clone_size: NA; j_call: TRBJ2-7; cdr3_length: 14; v_call: TRBV9; d_call: NA; cdr3_nt: TGTGCCAGCAGCCCCTCGAGGGGGACCTACGAGCAGTACTTC; cdr3_aa: CASSPSRGTYEQYF
clone_size: NA; j_call: TRBJ2-3; cdr3_length: 16; v_call: TRBV7-9; d_call: NA; cdr3_nt: TGTGCCAGCAGCCCCCTGAGCGCAGACCCCGCAGATACGCAGTATTTT; cdr3_aa: CASSPLSADPADTQYF
clone_size: once; j_call: TRBJ2-5; cdr3_length: 14; v_call: TRBV10-3; d_call: TRBD2; cdr3_nt: TGTGCCATCAGTGCACTAGCGGACCAAGAGACCCAGTACTTC; cdr3_aa: CAISALADQETQYF
clone_size: few; j_call: TRBJ1-1; cdr3_length: 13; v_call: TRBV7-2; d_call: TRBD1; cdr3_nt: TGTGCCAGCAGCATATTACAGGGGACTGAAGCTTTCTTT; cdr3_aa: CASSILQGTEAFF
clone_size: NA; j_call: TRBJ1-1; cdr3_length: 14; v_call: TRBV6-4; d_call: TRBD1; cdr3_nt: TGCGTCAGGGGGGACAGGGGGCGGCGGACTGAAGCTTTCTTT; cdr3_aa: CVRGDRGRRTEAFF
clone_size: NA; j_call: TRBJ1-2; cdr3_length: 14; v_call: TRBV28; d_call: NA; cdr3_nt: TGTGCCAGCAGTTTACAGGGACAAAACTATGGCTACACCTTC; cdr3_aa: CASSLQGQNYGYTF
clone_size: NA; j_call: TRBJ2-1; cdr3_length: 16; v_call: TRBV5-4; d_call: NA; cdr3_nt: TGTGCCAGCAGCTTGGAGTCGTTCAGCTCCTACAATGAGCAGTTCTTC; cdr3_aa: CASSLESFSSYNEQFF
clone_size: NA; j_call: TRBJ2-3; cdr3_length: 14; v_call: TRBV6-4; d_call: NA; cdr3_nt: TGTGCCAGCAGTGACACGGCGGGTTCAGATACGCAGTATTTT; cdr3_aa: CASSDTAGSDTQYF
clone_size: NA; j_call: TRBJ2-5; cdr3_length: 16; v_call: TRBV28; d_call: NA; cdr3_nt: TGTGCCAGCAGTTTGTCGGCAGGGACTTACCAAGAGACCCAGTACTTC; cdr3_aa: CASSLSAGTYQETQYF
clone_size: NA; j_call: TRBJ1-6; cdr3_length: 16; v_call: TRBV19; d_call: NA; cdr3_nt: TGTGCCAGTACCACCTCCGCCGGACACGAGAATTCACCCCTCCACTTT; cdr3_aa: CASTTSAGHENSPLHF
clone_size: NA; j_call: TRBJ2-5; cdr3_length: 12; v_call: TRBV29-1; d_call: TRBD2; cdr3_nt: TGCAGCTATTGGGGGAGGGCCGAGGCCCAGTACTTC; cdr3_aa: CSYWGRAEAQYF
clone_size: NA; j_call: TRBJ2-1; cdr3_length: 16; v_call: TRBV9; d_call: TRBD2; cdr3_nt: TGTGCCAGCAGCGTCTCGACTAGCGGGGGCTACAATGAGCAGTTCTTC; cdr3_aa: CASSVSTSGGYNEQFF
clone_size: NA; j_call: TRBJ1-2; cdr3_length: 16; v_call: TRBV4-3; d_call: TRBD1; cdr3_nt: TGCGCCAGCAGCCACACTCCGGGACAGGGTCACGATGGCTACACCTTC; cdr3_aa: CASSHTPGQGHDGYTF
clone_size: NA; j_call: TRBJ1-1; cdr3_length: 14; v_call: TRBV19; d_call: NA; cdr3_nt: TGTGCCAGTAGTAGTCAGGGTTCGGCCACTGAAGCTTTCTTT; cdr3_aa: CASSSQGSATEAFF
clone_size: once; j_call: TRBJ2-2; cdr3_length: 14; v_call: TRBV5-4; d_call: NA; cdr3_nt: TGTGCCAGCAGCAAAGAGGGCAACACCGGGGAGCTGTTTTTT; cdr3_aa: CASSKEGNTGELFF
clone_size: NA; j_call: TRBJ2-3; cdr3_length: 14; v_call: TRBV6-5; d_call: TRBD2; cdr3_nt: TGTGCCAGCAGGGTAGCGGGCATCACAGATACGCAGTATTTT; cdr3_aa: CASRVAGITDTQYF
clone_size: NA; j_call: TRBJ1-5; cdr3_length: 17; v_call: TRBV7-6; d_call: TRBD1; cdr3_nt: TGTGCCAGCAGCCTGACCCGGGACAGGGGGCGGAATCAGCCCCAGCATTTT; cdr3_aa: CASSLTRDRGRNQPQHF
clone_size: once; j_call: TRBJ1-4; cdr3_length: 14; v_call: TRBV19; d_call: NA; cdr3_nt: TGTGCCAGTACCCTACAGGGTACTAATGAAAAACTGTTTTTT; cdr3_aa: CASTLQGTNEKLFF
clone_size: NA; j_call: TRBJ2-5; cdr3_length: 15; v_call: TRBV7-2; d_call: TRBD2; cdr3_nt: TGTGCCAGCAGCTTAGGCGGGGGGGTGGGGGAGACCCAGTACTTC; cdr3_aa: CASSLGGGVGETQYF
clone_size: NA; j_call: TRBJ2-7; cdr3_length: 15; v_call: TRBV5-1; d_call: TRBD2; cdr3_nt: TGCGCCAGCAGCCAAGGCGGACTAGCTCTGTACGAGCAGTACTTC; cdr3_aa: CASSQGGLALYEQYF
clone_size: NA; j_call: TRBJ2-3; cdr3_length: 18; v_call: TRBV7-9; d_call: TRBD2; cdr3_nt: TGTGCCAGCAACACTTTGGCCGGCCCCAGGCTAGCGGTAGATACGCAGTATTTT; cdr3_aa: CASNTLAGPRLAVDTQYF
clone_size: NA; j_call: TRBJ2-7; cdr3_length: 15; v_call: TRBV5-1; d_call: NA; cdr3_nt: TGCGCCAGCAGCTTGGGAGGGAACACGGCTAGCGAGCAGTACTTC; cdr3_aa: CASSLGGNTASEQYF
clone_size: NA; j_call: TRBJ2-5; cdr3_length: 12; v_call: TRBV6-5; d_call: NA; cdr3_nt: TGTGCCAGCAGTTACTCAGGCGGGACCCAGTACTTC; cdr3_aa: CASSYSGGTQYF
clone_size: few; j_call: TRBJ2-7; cdr3_length: 14; v_call: TRBV7-2; d_call: TRBD1; cdr3_nt: TGTGCCAGCAGCACGCGACAGGGTTTCAACGAGCAGTACTTC; cdr3_aa: CASSTRQGFNEQYF
clone_size: NA; j_call: TRBJ2-5; cdr3_length: 14; v_call: TRBV6-5; d_call: TRBD2; cdr3_nt: TGTGCCAGCAGTATCGGGGGGGGACAAGAGACCCAGTACTTC; cdr3_aa: CASSIGGGQETQYF
clone_size: NA; j_call: TRBJ2-2; cdr3_length: 14; v_call: TRBV4-3; d_call: TRBD2; cdr3_nt: TGCGCCAGCAGCCAAGAGGGGGGGGCCGGGGAGCTGTTTTTT; cdr3_aa: CASSQEGGAGELFF
clone_size: NA; j_call: TRBJ2-1; cdr3_length: 14; v_call: TRBV7-8; d_call: TRBD2; cdr3_nt: TGTGCCAGCAGCCCCTGGGCGGGAGGGAATGAGCAGTTCTTC; cdr3_aa: CASSPWAGGNEQFF
clone_size: medium-sized; j_call: TRBJ1-6; cdr3_length: 15; v_call: TRBV6-1; d_call: NA; cdr3_nt: TGTGCCAGCAGTGAATTTGCAGGGAACAATTCACCCCTCCACTTT; cdr3_aa: CASSEFAGNNSPLHF
clone_size: few; j_call: TRBJ1-2; cdr3_length: 14; v_call: TRBV28; d_call: NA; cdr3_nt: TGTGCCAGCAGTCAAGGGGGAAATAACTATGGCTACACCTTC; cdr3_aa: CASSQGGNNYGYTF
clone_size: once; j_call: TRBJ1-1; cdr3_length: 15; v_call: TRBV19; d_call: NA; cdr3_nt: TGTGCCAGTAGTGTTGCGACAGGTGTGTACACTGAAGCTTTCTTT; cdr3_aa: CASSVATGVYTEAFF
clone_size: NA; j_call: TRBJ1-5; cdr3_length: 13; v_call: TRBV6-5; d_call: NA; cdr3_nt: TGTGCCAGCTCCTACCGGGGGGGACAGCCCCAGCATTTT; cdr3_aa: CASSYRGGQPQHF
clone_size: few; j_call: TRBJ1-1; cdr3_length: 14; v_call: TRBV6-6; d_call: TRBD1; cdr3_nt: TGTGCCAGCAGTTACGGCAGGGGGCCGAATTGGACTTTCTTT; cdr3_aa: CASSYGRGPNWTFF
clone_size: few; j_call: TRBJ1-1; cdr3_length: 12; v_call: TRBV2; d_call: TRBD1; cdr3_nt: TGTGCCAGCAGTTCACAGGGGGTTGAAGCTTTCTTT; cdr3_aa: CASSSQGVEAFF
clone_size: NA; j_call: TRBJ1-5; cdr3_length: 13; v_call: TRBV28; d_call: NA; cdr3_nt: TGTGCCAGCAGTACTTATAGCAATCAGCCCCAGCATTTT; cdr3_aa: CASSTYSNQPQHF
clone_size: NA; j_call: TRBJ2-7; cdr3_length: 14; v_call: TRBV7-2; d_call: TRBD1; cdr3_nt: TGTGCCAGCAGCTTATGGGACAGGGCCTACGAGCAGTACTTC; cdr3_aa: CASSLWDRAYEQYF
clone_size: NA; j_call: TRBJ2-3; cdr3_length: 14; v_call: TRBV9; d_call: NA; cdr3_nt: TGTGCCAGCAGGCCCGGAGCGGCGGCAGATACGCAGTATTTT; cdr3_aa: CASRPGAAADTQYF
clone_size: few; j_call: TRBJ1-4; cdr3_length: 13; v_call: TRBV7-2; d_call: NA; cdr3_nt: TGTGCCAGCAGCTATGACAGGAATGAAAAACTGTTTTTT; cdr3_aa: CASSYDRNEKLFF
clone_size: few; j_call: TRBJ2-7; cdr3_length: 15; v_call: TRBV6-1; d_call: NA; cdr3_nt: TGTGCCAGCAGTGAGGCGGGGATCGGTTCCTACGAGCAGTACTTC; cdr3_aa: CASSEAGIGSYEQYF
clone_size: NA; j_call: TRBJ1-1; cdr3_length: 11; v_call: TRBV29-1; d_call: NA; cdr3_nt: TGCAGCGTTGTGGAGGAGCCTGAAGCTTTCTTT; cdr3_aa: CSVVEEPEAFF
clone_size: few; j_call: TRBJ2-1; cdr3_length: 16; v_call: TRBV19; d_call: TRBD2; cdr3_nt: TGTGCCAGTACCCCAACCGGGACTAGCGGGCTCGAGGGGCAGTTCTTC; cdr3_aa: CASTPTGTSGLEGQFF
clone_size: NA; j_call: TRBJ2-4; cdr3_length: 14; v_call: TRBV6-1; d_call: NA; cdr3_nt: TGTGCCAGCACTTCGGTCTTAGCCAAAAACATTCAGTACTTC; cdr3_aa: CASTSVLAKNIQYF
clone_size: NA; j_call: TRBJ2-1; cdr3_length: 13; v_call: TRBV30; d_call: TRBD2; cdr3_nt: TGTGCCTGGAGAATCGGGGGGGCCAGTGAGCAGTTCTTC; cdr3_aa: CAWRIGGASEQFF
clone_size: NA; j_call: TRBJ1-2; cdr3_length: 14; v_call: TRBV19; d_call: NA; cdr3_nt: TGTGCCAGTAGTATGACGGGAAACCCCTATGGCTACACCTTC; cdr3_aa: CASSMTGNPYGYTF
clone_size: NA; j_call: TRBJ2-7; cdr3_length: 15; v_call: TRBV11-2; d_call: TRBD2; cdr3_nt: TGTGCCAGCAGCTTACGGCGGGGGGGCCCCTACGAGCAGTACTTC; cdr3_aa: CASSLRRGGPYEQYF
clone_size: NA; j_call: TRBJ2-1; cdr3_length: 14; v_call: TRBV5-1; d_call: NA; cdr3_nt: TGCGCTTCAAGCTGGGGGCTTGGCTACAATGAGCAGTTCTTC; cdr3_aa: CASSWGLGYNEQFF
clone_size: NA; j_call: TRBJ1-1; cdr3_length: 13; v_call: TRBV5-1; d_call: NA; cdr3_nt: TGCGCCAGCAGCTTGGAAGGGAGCACTGAAGCTTTCTTT; cdr3_aa: CASSLEGSTEAFF
clone_size: few; j_call: TRBJ2-3; cdr3_length: 14; v_call: TRBV5-6; d_call: NA; cdr3_nt: TGTGCCAGCAGCTTGGGGGGCAGGGGAGATACGCAGTATTTT; cdr3_aa: CASSLGGRGDTQYF
clone_size: few; j_call: TRBJ1-2; cdr3_length: 15; v_call: TRBV7-6; d_call: TRBD1; cdr3_nt: TGTGCCAGCAGCCCCGGCCAGACAGGGTTGCATGGCTACACCTTC; cdr3_aa: CASSPGQTGLHGYTF
clone_size: NA; j_call: TRBJ2-5; cdr3_length: 14; v_call: TRBV6-1; d_call: TRBD1; cdr3_nt: TGTGCCAGCAGAGGACAGGGGATGATAGAGACCCAGTACTTC; cdr3_aa: CASRGQGMIETQYF
clone_size: once; j_call: TRBJ2-3; cdr3_length: 15; v_call: TRBV5-4; d_call: TRBD2; cdr3_nt: TGTGCCAGCAGCTTGGGGACTAGCGGCACAGATACGCAGTATTTT; cdr3_aa: CASSLGTSGTDTQYF
clone_size: NA; j_call: TRBJ2-7; cdr3_length: 15; v_call: TRBV5-1; d_call: NA; cdr3_nt: TGCGCCAGCAGCTTGGCACAGGGCCCCTCCTACGAGCAGTACTTC; cdr3_aa: CASSLAQGPSYEQYF
clone_size: few; j_call: TRBJ2-1; cdr3_length: 13; v_call: TRBV2; d_call: NA; cdr3_nt: TGTGCCAGCAGTGGGAGCAGCTACAATGAGCAGTTCTTC; cdr3_aa: CASSGSSYNEQFF
clone_size: NA; j_call: TRBJ2-1; cdr3_length: 13; v_call: TRBV18; d_call: NA; cdr3_nt: TGTGCCAGCTCATCCCGGACAGACAATGAGCAGTTCTTC; cdr3_aa: CASSSRTDNEQFF
clone_size: NA; j_call: TRBJ2-2; cdr3_length: 11; v_call: TRBV7-3; d_call: NA; cdr3_nt: TGTGCCAGCAGCCCCGGTGGGGAGCTGTTTTTT; cdr3_aa: CASSPGGELFF
clone_size: NA; j_call: TRBJ1-1; cdr3_length: 17; v_call: TRBV27; d_call: NA; cdr3_nt: TGTGCCAGCAGTTTACTCGGGACTTCTATCATGAACACTGAAGCTTTCTTT; cdr3_aa: CASSLLGTSIMNTEAFF